This T cell receptor beta chain was sequenced in a study of blood T cell repertoires in COVID-19. Method: immunoSEQ multiplex PCR; TCRdb's copy keeps in-frame clones and lacks some. The repertoire has 150,000 to 200,000 clones, 65% to 85% of them found once; the top ten carry 2.9%. The CDR3 spans 15 residues. The germline gives CDR1 SGHTA, CDR2 FQGNSA. With 0 bases clipped from V and 6 bases from J, the junction kept 5 bases outside the gene matches. Sequences were obtained from peripheral blood. The rearrangement links TRBV7-2 to TRBJ1-3; 7 nucleotides align to TRBD1. This TCR came from a woman aged 60-75 years with acute or convalescent COVID-19. The CDR3 DNA is TGTGCCAGCAGCTTAGCAACCGGGACAGCAAACACCATATATTTT. This translates into CASSLATGTANTIYF.